This T cell receptor (beta chain) was captured by sequencing in a study of T cells after yellow fever vaccination. Whole-study results and caveats: When the response was secondary, it was weaker but reached its peak faster, day 5 versus 15. Abundant contaminating clonotypes from the bulk population could appear in FACS-sorted repertoires. Boosting was followed by the reappearance of most primary-vaccination clones (less than 98% CD4, 85% to 90% CD8).

This clonotype occurred many times. The antigen remains undetermined. A 5'RACE template-switching step, the method used to make TCR cDNA, added a universal primer site and UMIs. TCRdb analysed the 5' RACE reads with MiXCR anew, one entry per CDR3 protein. Among under 150,000 distinct CDR3 sequences, 7.7% were seen once, and the ten largest hold about 0.73%. The CDR3 totals 13 residues. Germline V CDR1 and CDR2: KGHSH, LQKENI. V gave up 6 bases and J gave up 0 bases, with 9 bases separating them. The J gene is TRBJ2-7, the V gene TRBV18; no reliable D call. The starting material was CD4+ T cells sorted from PBMCs, obtained 5 days after the yellow fever booster vaccination. The receptor's source is a young man who received the YFV17D yellow fever vaccine. As DNA, the CDR3 is TGTGCCAGCTCCGTACAAAGCTCCTACGAGCAGTACTTC. Amino acids: CASSVQSSYEQYF.